One and the same sample provided the 27 T cell receptor beta chains below, sequenced in a study of Graves' ophthalmopathy and Graves' hyperthyroidism. For repertoire sequencing, the TCR beta CDR3 regions were amplified from RNA transcripts. After a first-round RT-PCR with HTBI primers, a second-round multiplex PCR was run. TCRdb called the multiplex PCR reads again in MiXCR, with one record for every CDR3 protein. Of some 150,000 distinct CDR3 sequences listed, around 40% are singletons. The sample was peripheral blood. The receptors come from a man aged 25-45 years with Graves' ophthalmopathy.

This clonotype appeared many times. The rearrangement uses TRBV4-1 and TRBJ1-1; tentative D call: TRBD1 (5 bases). The CDR3 extends over 14 amino acids. Per the germline V gene, CDR1 is MGHRA and CDR2 is YSYEKL. V was clipped by 1 base and J by 5 bases, with 11 bases between them. CDR3: CASSQGDVRTEAFF. CDR3 bases: TGCGCCAGCAGCCAAGGGGACGTACGGACTGAAGCTTTCTTT.

This clonotype was seen at least ten times. The chain couples TRBV28 to TRBJ2-7, with 7 nucleotides matching TRBD2. The CDR3 has 14 amino acids. Germline trimming cut 5 bases from V and 6 bases from J; bases unmatched to any gene: 10. The germline V gene has CDR1 MDHEN and CDR2 SYDVKM. The DNA for the CDR3 is TGTGCCAGCAGTGGTTGGGCCGGGGGGTCCGAGCAGTACTTC. Encoded protein: CASSGWAGGSEQYF.

This clonotype was counted ten times or more. Because the CDR3 is missing its conserved closing phenylalanine or tryptophan, this is likely a read error. This chain connects TRBV28 to TRBJ2-7; D gene uncertain. CDR1 and CDR2 (germline): MDHEN, SYDVKM. The CDR3 spans 14 residues. Trimming took off 5 bases at V and 4 bases at J, with 15 bases between the two ends. CDR3 protein: CASSPPPGPYEQYS. CDR3 in DNA: TGTGCCAGCAGTCCCCCTCCGGGCCCGTACGAGCAGTACTCC.

This clonotype came up many times. The chain has TRBV6-5 and TRBJ2-7, with D possibly matching TRBD2 (6 bases). The CDR3 spans 14 residues. The germline V gene has CDR1 MNHEY and CDR2 SVGAGI. Trimming shortened V by 5 bases and J by 4 bases, and 15 bases separated the two germline ends. CDR3 loop: CASSRGGIGYEQYF. The CDR3 nucleotides are TGTGCCAGCAGTCGTGGAGGGATCGGGTACGAGCAGTACTTC.

This clonotype occurred once. CDR3 loop: CASSLQGLETQYF. The CDR3 DNA is TGTGCCAGCAGTCTTCAGGGTTTGGAGACCCAGTACTTC. The J gene is TRBJ2-5, the V gene TRBV25-1; D might be TRBD1 (5 bases). The CDR3 totals 13 residues. With 5 bases removed from V and 5 bases from J, the gap between germline ends came to 12 bases. Germline values: CDR1 MGHDK, CDR2 SYGVNS.

Ten or more counts support this clonotype. V usage is TRBV24-1 and J usage is TRBJ2-7; no clear D gene. There are 14 residues in the CDR3. CDR1 KGHDR and CDR2 SFDVKD come from the germline V gene. V was trimmed by 2 bases and J by 1 base, leaving 8 bases between them. CDR3 nucleotides: TGTGCCACCAGTGATTCGACATTTTCCTACGAGCAGTACTTC. It codes for CATSDSTFSYEQYF.

Ten or more counts support this clonotype. V gene TRBV11-3 combines with J gene TRBJ2-5; tentative D call: TRBD1 (6 bases). The CDR3 consists of 16 residues. The germline V and J ends were trimmed by 5 bases and 4 bases, with 20 bases remaining between them. Germline CDR1 reads SGHNT; CDR2 reads YENEEA. This CDR3 reads CASSLDTGTSGETQYF. The CDR3 nucleotides are TGTGCCAGCAGCCTTGATACGGGGACAAGCGGAGAGACCCAGTACTTC.

The chain links TRBV6-1 to TRBJ1-5, with no clear D. V dropped 2 bases and J dropped 4 bases, with 3 bases sitting between them. Germline assignment: CDR1 MNHNS and CDR2 SASEGT. The CDR3 length is 12 residues. CDR3 in amino acids: CASSEKNQPQHF. CDR3 sequence (DNA): TGTGCCAGCAGTGAAAAGAATCAGCCCCAGCATTTT.

This chain links TRBV11-2 with TRBJ1-6; D perhaps matches TRBD1 (5 bases). Trimming took off 3 bases at V and 8 bases at J, with 8 bases between the two ends. There are 13 residues in the CDR3. Germline V lookup: CDR1 SGHAT, CDR2 FQNNGV. The CDR3 spells CASSFDRDSPLHF. The CDR3 DNA is TGTGCCAGCAGCTTCGACAGAGATTCACCCCTCCACTTT.

This clonotype was recorded many times. V and J are TRBV12-3 or TRBV12-4 and TRBJ1-1; D remains ambiguous. V shed 3 bases and J shed 5 bases, with 13 bases lying between them. The CDR3 is 14 amino acids. The CDR3 region is CASSLPIPSTEAFF. DNA of the CDR3: TGTGCCAGCAGTTTGCCCATCCCATCGACTGAAGCTTTCTTT.

This clonotype was picked up many times. V and J are TRBV12-3 or TRBV12-4 and TRBJ1-2; TRBD1 agrees at 7 bases. The CDR3 is made up of 15 amino acids. V lost 5 bases and J lost 3; bases outside the gene matches: 9. The CDR3: CASSLYRDSDYGYTF. The CDR3 DNA follows: TGTGCCAGCAGTCTCTACCGGGACAGCGACTATGGCTACACCTTC.

At least ten counts were recorded for this clonotype. CDR3 loop: CASSLEGAGYEQYF. In DNA form, the CDR3 reads TGTGCCAGCAGCTTAGAGGGAGCGGGGTACGAGCAGTACTTC. The rearrangement joins TRBV7-2 to TRBJ2-7; 7 bases match TRBD2. The CDR3 is 14 residues long. The germline V gene encodes CDR1 SGHTA and CDR2 FQGNSA. With 1 base clipped from V and 4 bases from J, the junction kept 4 bases outside the gene matches.

V is TRBV6-2 or TRBV6-3 and J is TRBJ1-1; D remains unclear. The CDR3 spans 14 residues. Deletions cut 3 bases from V and 4 bases from J, with 12 bases between. CDR1 is MNHEY, CDR2 SVGEGT, per germline. This CDR3 is CASSYSRGGTEAFF. As DNA, the CDR3 is TGTGCCAGCAGTTATTCCCGGGGAGGCACTGAAGCTTTCTTT.

This clonotype was recorded at least ten times. The chain combines TRBV27 with TRBJ2-2; 8 bases line up with TRBD2. This CDR3 contains 16 residues. The V gene's germline CDR1 is MNHEY and CDR2 SMNVEV (reference sequence). V lost 6 bases and J lost 4; bases outside the gene matches: 10. CDR3 DNA sequence: TGTGCCAGCAGCGGGGGGGGGCAACGTAGCACCGGGGAGCTGTTTTTT. It translates to CASSGGGQRSTGELFF.

There are a few counts of this clonotype. The rearrangement uses TRBV12-3 or TRBV12-4 and TRBJ2-7, with TRBD2 matching over 14 bases. V dropped 5 bases and J dropped 4; count of bases not matched to a gene: 13. There are 18 residues in the CDR3. The CDR3 nucleotides are TGTGCCAGCAGTCTAAAGACCGGGACTAGCGGGAGAAGGTACGAGCAGTACTTC. It specifies CASSLKTGTSGRRYEQYF.

This clonotype was counted at least ten times. This chain links TRBV11-3 with TRBJ2-7, with D unclear. The germline gives CDR1 SGHNT, CDR2 YENEEA. This CDR3 comprises 14 residues. The V gene lost 0 bases and the J gene lost 3 bases, with 9 bases spanning the gap. The DNA of the CDR3 is TGTGCCAGCAGCTTAGACGTACGACGCTACGAGCAGTACTTC. This translates into CASSLDVRRYEQYF.

This clonotype appeared many times. The gene calls are TRBV24-1 and TRBJ2-6; D unclear. Trimming removed 5 bases from V and 1 base from J, with 5 bases in between. This CDR3 is 14 amino acids long. Germline CDR1 reads KGHDR; CDR2 reads SFDVKD. The CDR3 protein is CATSAESGANVLTF. The DNA for the CDR3 is TGTGCCACCAGTGCGGAGTCTGGGGCCAACGTCCTGACTTTC.

This clonotype was seen ten or more times. The gene calls are TRBV7-2 and TRBJ2-5, with TRBD2 matching 7 bases. V lost 1 base and J lost 1; bases outside the gene matches: 6. The CDR3 sequence is 16 residues long. Germline assignment: CDR1 SGHTA and CDR2 FQGNSA. CDR3: CASSLVAGVGQETQYF. CDR3 coding DNA: TGTGCCAGCAGCTTAGTTGCGGGAGTGGGCCAAGAGACCCAGTACTTC.

This clonotype was seen ten or more times. J is TRBJ1-2 and V is TRBV19, with 7 positions matching TRBD1. This CDR3 has 16 amino acids. V gave up 6 bases and J gave up 1 base; unmatched junction bases: 11. Germline-derived CDR1 and CDR2 are LNHDA and SQIVND (reference sequence). The chain's CDR3 is CASRLGGGTVNYGYTF. CDR3 DNA: TGTGCCAGTAGACTCGGTGGGGGGACAGTTAACTATGGCTACACCTTC.

This clonotype came up many times. V is TRBV11-3 and J is TRBJ2-2; D not resolved. The CDR3 is 13 residues long. Trimming left V 6 bases short and J 5 bases short, with 10 bases between. Germline V gene data show CDR1 as SGHNT and CDR2 as YENEEA. The CDR3 protein is CASSQIRTGELFF. In nucleotides, the CDR3 is TGTGCCAGCAGTCAAATACGGACCGGGGAGCTGTTTTTT.

The rearrangement links TRBV28 to TRBJ2-7; D is tentatively TRBD1 or TRBD2 (6 bases each). Trimming took off 3 bases at V and 6 bases at J, with 30 bases between the two ends. The CDR3 is 19 residues long. Germline loops: CDR1 MDHEN, CDR2 SYDVKM. The CDR3 here is CASSLNPRMGGAGICEQYF. The CDR3 region has the DNA TGTGCCAGCAGTTTGAATCCTAGGATGGGGGGCGCTGGAATCTGCGAGCAGTACTTC.

The chain joins TRBV7-2 to TRBJ1-1; 10 nucleotides align to TRBD1. Germline V gene sequence: CDR1 SGHTA, CDR2 FQGNSA. The CDR3 runs 15 residues. V trimming: 5 bases; J trimming: 1 base; junction bases outside the gene matches: 4. In DNA form, the CDR3 reads TGTGCCAGCAGCCTGAGACAGGGGGCGAACACTGAAGCTTTCTTT. It encodes CASSLRQGANTEAFF.

This clonotype was recorded a few times. The chain carries TRBV27 and TRBJ1-6, with 7 bases aligning to TRBD1. Trimming at V came to 4 bases and at J to 10 bases, leaving 7 bases not matched to a gene. Germline-derived CDR1 and CDR2 are MNHEY and SMNVEV (reference sequence). This CDR3 comprises 14 residues. The CDR3 DNA follows: TGTGCCAGCAGTTGGGACAGCGGTCCCTCACCCCTCCACTTT. It specifies CASSWDSGPSPLHF.

This clonotype was observed at least ten times. The chain joins TRBV19 to TRBJ1-1; D unclear. The CDR3 extends over 15 amino acids. The V end was cut by 3 bases, the J end by 2 bases, with 13 bases between. Germline CDR1 is LNHDA and CDR2 is SQIVND (reference sequence). The CDR3 coding sequence is TGTGCCAGTAGTATGCAAGGAACTCGTAACACTGAAGCTTTCTTT. Amino acid sequence: CASSMQGTRNTEAFF.

This clonotype appeared many times. The chain recombines TRBV6-5 with TRBJ2-2; 10 bases are shared with TRBD1. CDR3 length: 14 amino acids. With 11 bases clipped from V and 6 bases from J, the junction kept 9 bases outside the gene matches. Germline V gene lookup returns CDR1 MNHEY and CDR2 SVGAGI. The CDR3 DNA follows: TGTGCCGTCTCACCGGGACAGGGGTCCGGGGAGCTGTTTTTT. This gives the protein CAVSPGQGSGELFF.

The chain recombines TRBV6-1 with TRBJ1-2, with 7 positions matching TRBD1. CDR1 MNHNS and CDR2 SASEGT come from the germline V gene. The junction had 4 bases not matched to a gene; V was cut back by 6 bases and J by 3 bases. There are 13 residues in the CDR3. The CDR3 protein is CASSLDRDYGYTF. In DNA form, the CDR3 reads TGTGCCAGCAGCCTAGACAGGGACTATGGCTACACCTTC.

This clonotype was counted many times. The chain carries TRBV7-2 and TRBJ2-7; 8 positions agree with TRBD1. Germline V CDR1 and CDR2: SGHTA, FQGNSA. CDR3 size: 15 residues. V was clipped by 1 base and J by 2 bases; unmatched bases: 4. The CDR3 sequence is CASSLGGQGTYEQYF. In DNA, the CDR3 is TGTGCCAGCAGCTTAGGAGGACAGGGTACCTACGAGCAGTACTTC.